This T cell receptor beta chain originates from a study of OX40 agonist ivuxolimab in advanced cancers. Across the whole study: Cohort: around 79% men, mean age approximately 64, aged about 23 to 79. Broader study findings: In the 0.1 to 3.0 mg/kg range, CD4+ and CD8+ blood T cells had expanded clonally by week 6.

This CDR3 is 15 amino acids long. Germline CDR1 and CDR2: WSHSY and SAAADI. Trimming cost V 4 bases and J 10 bases; bases outside gene matches: 15. With respect to this clone: The antigen is not known.

The data were produced by immunoSEQ multiplex PCR, yet TCRdb's version contains in-frame clones alone and is incomplete. The sample has 90,000 to 100,000 clones, nearly 90% seen once. The chain uses TRBV10-2 and TRBJ1-1, with 7 bases lining up with TRBD1. The sample consisted of CD4+ or CD8+ T cells sorted from blood, taken in a trial of the OX40 agonist ivuxolimab. The source is an adult with an advanced solid tumor such as melanoma, head and neck, liver or kidney cancer. For the CDR3, the DNA is TGCGCCAGCAGTGCCCTGGGAGGGGGCATAAGAGGAGCTTTCTTT. As protein: CASSALGGGIRGAFF.